The rows below give T cell receptor beta chains drawn from one sample of a study of blood T cell repertoires in COVID-19. Using immunoSEQ multiplex PCR, the repertoire was profiled, and TCRdb retains in-frame clones only, with some absent. The repertoire holds 200,000 to 300,000 clones, with 75% to 90% as singletons. The sequenced sample consisted of peripheral blood. Receptor source: an older woman with active or convalescent COVID-19. CDR3s include the opening cysteine and the closing phenylalanine or tryptophan. Each record gives: D gene, V gene, clone size, J gene, CDR3 DNA, CDR3 protein. A D gene is named only where the DNA matches it firmly. The listing skips clone size in some rows; elsewhere it reads once, few, many or a size class.

TRBD2,TRBV2,.,TRBJ2-5,TGTGCCAGCGTTGTACTAAGACTAGCCCCGTCGACCCAGTACTTC,CASVVLRLAPSTQYF
.,TRBV7-2,.,TRBJ1-2,TGTGCCAGCAGCCCTCCCCCCGGGGAGGATGGCTACACCTTC,CASSPPPGEDGYTF
.,TRBV18,.,TRBJ2-7,TGTGCCAGCTCACCATTCGACAGCACCTACGAGCAGTACTTC,CASSPFDSTYEQYF
.,TRBV5-6,.,TRBJ2-7,TGTGCCAGCAGCTTGGCCTCTAGGTTCCACGAGCAGTACTTC,CASSLASRFHEQYF
TRBD1,TRBV5-1,.,TRBJ2-2,TGCGCCAGCAGCTTGATCTGGACAGGGCGCACCGGGGAGCTGTTTTTT,CASSLIWTGRTGELFF
TRBD1,TRBV19,.,TRBJ2-4,TGTGCCATCCGGGACAGGGGTATTCAGTACTTC,CAIRDRGIQYF
.,TRBV27,.,TRBJ2-1,TGTGCCAGCAGCCGTCTCCTGGCGGGGTTAGGCCCCCACAATGAGCAGTTCTTC,CASSRLLAGLGPHNEQFF
TRBD1,TRBV24-1,many,TRBJ1-1,TGTGCCACCAGTGACCCGGACAGGCCAGACACTGAAGCTTTCTTT,CATSDPDRPDTEAFF
.,TRBV13,.,TRBJ1-2,TGTGCCAGCAGCTACCAACAGGGTCTCGGCTACACCTTC,CASSYQQGLGYTF
.,TRBV21-1,.,TRBJ1-6,TGTGCCAGCAGCCGGCGGCGTCCGTTGAGCTCCTATAATTCACCCCTCCACTTT,CASSRRRPLSSYNSPLHF
TRBD1,TRBV19,.,TRBJ2-5,TGTGCCAGTAGTATTCAGACCGGGACAGTGAGAGAGACCCAGTACTTC,CASSIQTGTVRETQYF
TRBD2,TRBV6-4,.,TRBJ2-1,TGTGCCAGCAGTCCTAGCGGGGGGCCCTCCTACAATGAGCAGTTCTTC,CASSPSGGPSYNEQFF
.,TRBV6-5,.,TRBJ1-6,TGTGCCAGCAGTTACGTTGGGAGGGATTCACCCCTCCACTTT,CASSYVGRDSPLHF
.,TRBV18,.,TRBJ1-1,TGTGCCAGCTCACCGGCACAGAACACTGAAGCTTTCTTT,CASSPAQNTEAFF
TRBD2,TRBV27,.,TRBJ2-1,TGTGCCAGCAGTTTATCGATGGGGGGGGCCTACAATGAGCAGTTCTTC,CASSLSMGGAYNEQFF
TRBD1,TRBV11-2,.,TRBJ2-5,TGTGCCAGCAGCTTTACGGGACAGGGGTGGGAGACCCAGTACTTC,CASSFTGQGWETQYF
.,TRBV7-9,few,TRBJ2-3,TGTGCCAGCAGCATCGGACTGGTTCGGCTCACAGATACGCAGTATTTT,CASSIGLVRLTDTQYF
TRBD2,TRBV12-3/TRBV12-4,.,TRBJ2-1,TGTGCCAGCAGTTTATCGGACGGGGGGTCGTTCTTC,CASSLSDGGSFF
.,TRBV19,.,TRBJ2-2,TGTGCCAGTAGTCCAGGATACACCGGGGAGCTGTTTTTT,CASSPGYTGELFF
.,TRBV6-5,once,TRBJ1-1,TGTGCCACCCAGCTCTCCCCGGGTGGGACTGAAGCTTTCTTT,CATQLSPGGTEAFF
TRBD1,TRBV5-1,.,TRBJ2-1,TGCGCCAGCAGCCCCTCCCCCGGGACAGGGGGCAATGAGCAGTTCTTC,CASSPSPGTGGNEQFF